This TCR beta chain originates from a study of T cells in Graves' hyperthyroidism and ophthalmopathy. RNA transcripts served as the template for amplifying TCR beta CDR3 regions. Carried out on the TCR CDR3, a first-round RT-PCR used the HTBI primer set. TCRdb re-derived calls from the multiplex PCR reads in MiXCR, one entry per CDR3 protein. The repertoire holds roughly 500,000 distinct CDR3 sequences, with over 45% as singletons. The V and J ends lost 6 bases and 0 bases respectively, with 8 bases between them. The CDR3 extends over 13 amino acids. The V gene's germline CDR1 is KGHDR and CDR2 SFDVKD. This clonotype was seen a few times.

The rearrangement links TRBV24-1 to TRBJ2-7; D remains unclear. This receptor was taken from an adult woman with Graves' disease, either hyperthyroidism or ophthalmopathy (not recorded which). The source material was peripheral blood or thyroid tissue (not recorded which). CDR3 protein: CATSHYTSYEQYF. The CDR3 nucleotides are TGTGCCACCAGTCATTACACCTCCTACGAGCAGTACTTC.